Listed below are T cell receptor beta chains from one sample, sequenced in a study of shared clonotypes between healthy human individuals. Assay used: immunoSEQ multiplex PCR; TCRdb lists only in-frame clones, some missing. The sample records 2,500,000 or so clones, more than 85% being singletons. Source material: naive CD4+ T cells from PBMCs. Source of these receptors: a man between 18 and 35 years old in good health. Some clones in this sample may be carry-over from other donors' samples. The CDR3 runs from the conserved cysteine through the conserved F or W. The D gene is left open where the match is weak. Size values are once, few and many counts, or a class for expanded clones, and some rows have none.

TRBJ1-1	NA	NA	TRBV19	CASSTNSVNTEAFF	TGTGCCAGTAGTACCAACTCCGTGAACACTGAAGCTTTCTTT
TRBJ1-6	NA	NA	TRBV4-1	CASSQAITGIWGPLHF	TGCGCCAGCAGCCAAGCTATCACGGGGATATGGGGACCCCTCCACTTT
TRBJ2-6	NA	NA	TRBV11-2	CASSLEFVGRTASGANVLTF	TGTGCCAGCAGCTTAGAATTCGTGGGACGGACAGCCTCTGGGGCCAACGTCCTGACTTTC
TRBJ1-2	NA	NA	TRBV6-5	CASSSGQGGYTF	TGTGCCAGCAGTTCCGGCCAAGGTGGCTACACCTTC
TRBJ2-5	NA	NA	TRBV5-1	CASSLDARGVQETQYF	TGCGCCAGCAGCTTGGATGCCAGGGGTGTCCAAGAGACCCAGTACTTC
TRBJ2-3	NA	NA	TRBV6-5	CASSTQGTDTQYF	TGTGCCAGCAGTACTCAGGGCACAGATACGCAGTATTTT
TRBJ1-5	NA	NA	TRBV28	CASKAAFSNQPQHF	TGTGCCAGCAAGGCAGCCTTTAGCAATCAGCCCCAGCATTTT
TRBJ1-5	NA	NA	TRBV11-3	CASSPTGHINQPQHF	TGTGCCAGCAGCCCCACCGGACACATCAATCAGCCCCAGCATTTT
TRBJ2-2	NA	NA	TRBV5-6	CASSSRTGTNTGELFF	TGTGCCAGCAGCTCCAGGACCGGGACGAACACCGGGGAGCTGTTTTTT
TRBJ2-3	NA	TRBD2	TRBV11-2	CASSWTSGTDTQYF	TGTGCCAGCAGCTGGACTAGCGGCACAGATACGCAGTATTTT
TRBJ1-1	NA	TRBD1	TRBV5-1	CASSSPGQPNTEAFF	TGCGCCAGCAGCTCACCGGGACAGCCGAACACTGAAGCTTTCTTT
TRBJ2-1	NA	TRBD2	TRBV2	CASRGDYLIYNEQFF	TGTGCCAGCAGGGGGGACTATCTTATCTACAATGAGCAGTTCTTC
TRBJ2-7	NA	TRBD1	TRBV7-2	CASSLAWTGFYEQYF	TGTGCCAGCAGCTTAGCGTGGACAGGGTTCTACGAGCAGTACTTC
TRBJ1-4	NA	NA	TRBV28	CASSPLGYAVNEKLFF	TGTGCCAGCAGTCCCCTTGGGTACGCCGTTAATGAAAAACTGTTTTTT
TRBJ1-2	NA	TRBD1	TRBV5-4	CASRGTGGRLSYGYTF	TGTGCCAGCAGGGGGACAGGGGGACGTCTTAGCTATGGCTACACCTTC
TRBJ2-7	NA	TRBD1	TRBV5-1	CASSPPTGVYEQYF	TGCGCCAGCAGCCCCCCCACAGGGGTCTACGAGCAGTACTTC
TRBJ2-5	once	NA	TRBV27	CASSGGGGLGEETQYF	TGTGCCAGCAGCGGGGGAGGGGGTCTTGGAGAGGAGACCCAGTACTTC
TRBJ1-3	once	NA	TRBV5-1	CASSFLSSGNTIYF	TGCGCCAGCAGTTTTCTCAGCTCTGGAAACACCATATATTTT
TRBJ2-3	NA	TRBD2	TRBV19	CASSITSGSWEDTQYF	TGTGCCAGTAGTATAACTAGCGGGAGTTGGGAAGATACGCAGTATTTT
TRBJ2-5	NA	TRBD1	TRBV5-1	CASVGGQGRETQYF	TGCGCCAGCGTGGGGGGACAGGGAAGGGAGACCCAGTACTTC
TRBJ1-2	NA	NA	TRBV14	CASSLSGAYGYTF	TGTGCCAGCAGCCTCTCAGGGGCCTATGGCTACACCTTC
TRBJ1-1	NA	NA	TRBV18	CASSPRVGEDTEAFF	TGTGCCAGCTCACCTAGGGTAGGGGAAGACACTGAAGCTTTCTTT
TRBJ2-7	NA	TRBD1	TRBV7-2	CASSSPGQGARVYEQYF	TGTGCCAGCAGTTCCCCGGGACAGGGGGCTCGGGTCTACGAGCAGTACTTC
TRBJ2-5	NA	TRBD2	TRBV2	CASSGPGLAAQGTQYF	TGTGCCAGCAGTGGGCCTGGACTAGCGGCGCAGGGGACCCAGTACTTC
TRBJ1-1	NA	TRBD1	TRBV6-5	CASSYSRGRTEAFF	TGTGCCAGCAGTTACTCGAGGGGGCGAACTGAAGCTTTCTTT
TRBJ2-4	NA	NA	TRBV6-5	CASSQGKNIQYF	TGTGCCAGCAGCCAGGGGAAAAACATTCAGTACTTC
TRBJ2-7	NA	TRBD2	TRBV5-4	CASSAGTSGSYEQYF	TGTGCCAGCAGTGCCGGGACTAGCGGATCTTACGAGCAGTACTTC